What follows is one T cell receptor beta chain and its context. The V gene lost 1 base and the J gene lost 4 bases, with 8 bases spanning the gap. The CDR3 spans 13 residues. Germline V gene lookup returns CDR1 SGHNT and CDR2 YYREEE (reference sequence). The sample originates from a study of Ad26.COV2.S vaccination and SARS-CoV-2 variants. Study-wide background: Once, or twice with 56 days between doses, Ad26.COV2.S was given intramuscularly.

Assay: immunoSEQ multiplex PCR; the TCRdb copy retains only in-frame clones and omits some. This sample has over 350,000 clones, with about nine tenths found just once. The treatment denotes: approximately 18 received Ad26.COV2.S at low or high dose, single or two shots; roughly 5 received placebo; per-sample allocation not given. On day 63 after the first injection, vaccine and placebo recipients gave samples. Boston hosted the donor, who was an adult aged 18-55 years. This chain links TRBV5-4 with TRBJ1-2; D remains ambiguous. This sequence was found in a person between 18 and 60 years old who received the Ad26.COV2.S COVID-19 vaccine or a placebo. The specimen comprised peripheral blood, sampled in a trial of Ad26.COV2.S vaccine versus placebo. CDR3 protein: CASSLSGSYGYTF. Written as DNA, the CDR3 is TGTGCCAGCAGCTTGTCTGGTAGCTATGGCTACACCTTC.